One T cell receptor (beta chain) is described in this entry. This clone was counted a single time. Its antigen target is currently unknown. Within one base of it there is no much larger clone, and no base qualities were kept. The library was built by means of the immunoSEQ multiplex PCR assay. For most patients, genomic DNA was isolated using the Qiagen DNeasy Blood and Tissue Kit and was shipped frozen to Adaptive Biotechnologies for TCR sequencing. For most patients, genomic DNA was subjected to high-throughput TCR-beta CDR3 sequencing by Adaptive Biotechnologies. Regarding the original processing steps: TCR sequencing data for roughly 17 patients were retrieved from Adaptive's ImmunoSEQ software; three other patients were processed with MiXCR and VDJtools. To correct CD4 versus CD8 sorting errors, any sequence found in both subsets at a frequency ratio below 5:1 was removed. CDR3 nucleotide sequences shared between donor and recipient were removed because the origin of such sequences could not be assigned. To count as alloreactive, a clone needed at least 2-fold expansion over unstimulated cells and a minimum CFSE-low frequency of 0.002% (template counts) or 0.001% (read counts). A clone was considered mappable if detected in the sequenced pre-transplant spleen, lymph node, or MLR CFSE-low populations of the donor or recipient. The cumulative frequency of alloreactive clones was calculated as a percentage of all sequences, weighted by copy number. In TCRdb, the immuneACCESS table is reduced to in-frame sequences with V and J assigned. These tables do not hold every clone; where another copy was compared, an unresolved V gene accounts for under half, and the others remain unexplained. The V and J calls and clone size were taken over from that table, and D and trimming were inferred from the DNA. This sample is represented by 30,000 to 40,000 clones; 85% to 95% of them were singletons. The top ten clones comprise 21% of the sample.

This entry is derived from a study of graft-versus-host responses after intestinal transplantation (dated by TCRdb to the early 2020s). Describing the broader study: Multivisceral, liver-intestinal, or isolated intestinal transplants were received by the recipients. Every recipient was given anti-thymocyte globulin induction, then maintenance tacrolimus and steroids for around three years. Bulk TCR-beta CDR3 sequencing was used to track graft-versus-host and host-versus-graft alloreactive T cell clones in the graft, circulation and bone marrow after intestinal transplantation. Rather than going through the commercial service, samples from a few later patients were sequenced in-house on an Illumina MiSeq and processed with MiXCR. Of the 20 to 25 intestinal transplant recipients enrolled in the cohort, one of whom was a retransplant, 3 patients without pretransplant specimens were excluded. Alloreactive clones were identified by sequencing pre-transplant mixed lymphocyte reaction products and comparing these products with unstimulated pre-transplant donor and recipient T cells. A peak of at least 4% donor T cells among recipient peripheral blood mononuclear cells was the definition used for donor T cell macrochimerism.

The time point label, as the study defines it: cells obtained before transplantation from donor or recipient. CD3+CD4+ and CD3+CD8+ populations were FACS-sorted from unstimulated pre-transplant donor and recipient cells taken from spleen or lymph nodes. Summary of the overall study and its limitations: GvH clones were found in recipient bone marrow, and some of the GvH clones appeared earlier in ileal mucosa or blood, which is consistent with an intestinal mucosal origin. High GvH to HvG T cell clonal ratios were observed in the allografts of patients with donor T cell macrochimerism. The relatively low number and heterogeneity of intestinal transplant patients limited the conclusions. Peak levels of circulating GvH clones were associated with declines in HvG clones early after transplant.

Based on the germline V gene, the CDR1 and CDR2 sequences are KGHSH and LQKENI. The CDR3 measures 13 amino acids from cysteine to phenylalanine. CDR3 DNA only is kept here, 39 bases in frame from base 1. V and J lose 3 bases and 1 base, and a span of 7 bases separates them. The sequences come from unstimulated CD8+ T cells sorted from spleen or lymph node cells, collected before transplant. This TCR was sampled from a human donor who was the organ donor for an intestinal transplant. In this chain, TRBV18 is recombined with TRBJ2-7, with no D gene named confidently. The DNA sequence is given as TGTGCCAGCTCACCTGGGGATTCCTACGAGCAGTACTTC. Its translation is CASSPGDSYEQYF.